The clone carrying this TCR beta chain was seen more than once but under ten times. TCRdb passed the PCR reads through MiXCR, listing each CDR3 protein once. The table includes 25,000 or so distinct CDR3 sequences, 50% to 65% detected once. This entry belongs to a study of vaccination and CD4 T cells after COVID-19. Overall study context: According to the study, participants were given two doses of BNT162b2 or mRNA-1273 vaccine. Post-COVID draws came a median approximately 93 days after diagnosis (range 35 to 161).

The CDR3 length is 12 residues. This sequence was found in a human donor who had recovered from COVID-19. The chain couples TRBV21-1 to TRBJ2-7; the D call TRBD2 from the table was never checked on the DNA. TRBV21-1 is reported as a pseudogene. The sample in question was CD4+ T cells from blood, obtained before SARS-CoV-2 vaccination. CDR3 sequence: CASSKVRTRKYF. Here the CDR3 DNA reads TGTGCCAGCAGCAAAGTACGAACCCGCAAGTACTTC.